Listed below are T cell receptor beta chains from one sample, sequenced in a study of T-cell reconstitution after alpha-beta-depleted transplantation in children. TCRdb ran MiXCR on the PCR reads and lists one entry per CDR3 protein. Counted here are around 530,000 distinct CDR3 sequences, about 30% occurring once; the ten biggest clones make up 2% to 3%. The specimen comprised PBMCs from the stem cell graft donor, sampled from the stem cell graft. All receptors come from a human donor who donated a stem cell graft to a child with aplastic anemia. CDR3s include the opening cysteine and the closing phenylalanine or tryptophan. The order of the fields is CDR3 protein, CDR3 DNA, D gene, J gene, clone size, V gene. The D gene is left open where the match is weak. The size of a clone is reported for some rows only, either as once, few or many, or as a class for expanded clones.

CDR3aa: CSVGSTYSYNEQFF
CDR3nt: TGCAGCGTTGGGAGCACCTACTCCTACAATGAGCAGTTCTTC
d_gene: -
j_gene: TRBJ2-1
abundance: -
v_gene: TRBV29-1

CDR3aa: CASRLTTGTMHF
CDR3nt: TGTGCCAGTAGGCTCACGACAGGGACCATGCATTTT
d_gene: TRBD1
j_gene: TRBJ1-5
abundance: -
v_gene: TRBV19

CDR3aa: CASSLAWGTLPNEKLFF
CDR3nt: TGTGCCAGCAGCTTAGCCTGGGGCACGCTGCCTAATGAAAAACTGTTTTTT
d_gene: -
j_gene: TRBJ1-4
abundance: few
v_gene: TRBV7-2

CDR3aa: CASSDGGALVNTEAFF
CDR3nt: TGTGCCAGCAGTGACGGGGGGGCACTTGTGAACACTGAAGCTTTCTTT
d_gene: -
j_gene: TRBJ1-1
abundance: few
v_gene: TRBV6-2/TRBV6-3

CDR3aa: CSARESGRDSTDTQYF
CDR3nt: TGCAGTGCTAGAGAGTCGGGGCGGGACTCAACAGATACGCAGTATTTT
d_gene: -
j_gene: TRBJ2-3
abundance: few
v_gene: TRBV20-1

CDR3aa: CALSRDTSTDTQYF
CDR3nt: TGTGCCCTCTCCCGGGACACCAGCACAGATACGCAGTATTTT
d_gene: -
j_gene: TRBJ2-3
abundance: -
v_gene: TRBV30

CDR3aa: CASSLDSGVPGELFF
CDR3nt: TGCGCCAGCAGCTTAGACAGTGGAGTACCCGGGGAGCTGTTTTTT
d_gene: -
j_gene: TRBJ2-2
abundance: once
v_gene: TRBV5-1

CDR3aa: CASSYGGLAGSDTQYF
CDR3nt: TGTGCCAGCAGTTACGGGGGACTAGCGGGATCAGATACGCAGTATTTT
d_gene: TRBD2
j_gene: TRBJ2-3
abundance: few
v_gene: TRBV6-5

CDR3aa: CASSGQAYEQYF
CDR3nt: TGTGCCAGCAGTGGACAGGCCTACGAGCAGTACTTC
d_gene: TRBD1
j_gene: TRBJ2-7
abundance: few
v_gene: TRBV28

CDR3aa: CASSFRDNEQFF
CDR3nt: TGTGCCAGCAGTTTCAGAGACAATGAGCAGTTCTTC
d_gene: -
j_gene: TRBJ2-1
abundance: many
v_gene: TRBV27

CDR3aa: CASLPRTGMAYGYTF
CDR3nt: TGTGCCAGCCTTCCCCGGACAGGGATGGCCTATGGCTACACCTTC
d_gene: TRBD1
j_gene: TRBJ1-2
abundance: -
v_gene: TRBV12-3/TRBV12-4

CDR3aa: CASSHSGSGEQFF
CDR3nt: TGTGCCAGCAGCCATAGCGGGAGTGGTGAGCAGTTCTTC
d_gene: TRBD2
j_gene: TRBJ2-1
abundance: -
v_gene: TRBV7-3

CDR3aa: CASSLALRQGVQNTEAFF
CDR3nt: TGTGCCAGCAGCTTAGCGCTGAGACAGGGTGTTCAGAACACTGAAGCTTTCTTT
d_gene: TRBD1
j_gene: TRBJ1-1
abundance: -
v_gene: TRBV11-1

CDR3aa: CASSYLGLDGYTF
CDR3nt: TGTGCCAGCAGTTACTTGGGGCTGGATGGCTACACCTTC
d_gene: -
j_gene: TRBJ1-2
abundance: few
v_gene: TRBV6-2/TRBV6-3

CDR3aa: CASSPGVLYNEQFF
CDR3nt: TGCGCCAGCAGCCCAGGGGTACTCTACAATGAGCAGTTCTTC
d_gene: -
j_gene: TRBJ2-1
abundance: -
v_gene: TRBV4-1

CDR3aa: CSVLGGSQDSTDTQYF
CDR3nt: TGCAGCGTCTTGGGGGGGTCACAGGATAGCACAGATACGCAGTATTTT
d_gene: TRBD2
j_gene: TRBJ2-3
abundance: few
v_gene: TRBV29-1

CDR3aa: CASSLDSPGGYTF
CDR3nt: TGTGCCAGCAGTCTGGACAGCCCAGGCGGCTACACCTTC
d_gene: -
j_gene: TRBJ1-2
abundance: -
v_gene: TRBV6-6

CDR3aa: CASSHRDAYNEQFF
CDR3nt: TGCGCCAGCAGCCACAGGGACGCCTACAATGAGCAGTTCTTC
d_gene: -
j_gene: TRBJ2-1
abundance: few
v_gene: TRBV5-1

CDR3aa: CASSEIITASLQPQHF
CDR3nt: TGTGCCAGCAGTGAGATCATTACAGCGAGTCTTCAGCCCCAGCATTTT
d_gene: -
j_gene: TRBJ1-5
abundance: -
v_gene: TRBV6-1

CDR3aa: CASSPVTGGNQAQHF
CDR3nt: TGTGCCAGCTCACCAGTGACAGGCGGTAATCAGGCCCAGCATTTT
d_gene: -
j_gene: TRBJ1-5
abundance: few
v_gene: TRBV18

CDR3aa: CASSARTGSPQETQYF
CDR3nt: TGTGCCAGCAGTGCCCGGACAGGTAGCCCCCAAGAGACCCAGTACTTC
d_gene: TRBD1
j_gene: TRBJ2-5
abundance: few
v_gene: TRBV12-3/TRBV12-4

CDR3aa: CASKLYNTGELFF
CDR3nt: TGTGCCAGCAAGCTCTATAACACCGGGGAGCTGTTTTTT
d_gene: -
j_gene: TRBJ2-2
abundance: -
v_gene: TRBV27

CDR3aa: CASSSPQRGSYEQYF
CDR3nt: TGTGCCAGCAGCTCACCCCAACGGGGGTCCTACGAGCAGTACTTC
d_gene: -
j_gene: TRBJ2-7
abundance: few
v_gene: TRBV7-2

CDR3aa: CASSLYRANEQFF
CDR3nt: TGCGCCAGCAGCTTGTACAGGGCCAATGAGCAGTTCTTC
d_gene: -
j_gene: TRBJ2-1
abundance: -
v_gene: TRBV5-1

CDR3aa: CASSLRGSGNTIYF
CDR3nt: TGTGCCAGCAGTTTACGGGGTTCGGGAAACACCATATATTTT
d_gene: -
j_gene: TRBJ1-3
abundance: -
v_gene: TRBV12-3/TRBV12-4

CDR3aa: CSVVGDSSYNEQFF
CDR3nt: TGCAGCGTTGTGGGCGATAGCTCCTACAATGAGCAGTTCTTC
d_gene: -
j_gene: TRBJ2-1
abundance: -
v_gene: TRBV29-1

CDR3aa: CASSQLASSGYTDTQYF
CDR3nt: TGTGCCAGCAGCCAACTGGCTAGTAGCGGGTACACAGATACGCAGTATTTT
d_gene: TRBD2
j_gene: TRBJ2-3
abundance: -
v_gene: TRBV7-9

CDR3aa: CASSNVARARGRRSKETQYF
CDR3nt: TGTGCCAGCAGCAACGTAGCTCGGGCCAGGGGGCGAAGGAGTAAAGAGACCCAGTACTTC
d_gene: -
j_gene: TRBJ2-5
abundance: -
v_gene: TRBV21-1

CDR3aa: CASSPGSVRAKNIQYF
CDR3nt: TGCGCCAGCAGCCCCGGCTCTGTGAGGGCCAAAAACATTCAGTACTTC
d_gene: -
j_gene: TRBJ2-4
abundance: -
v_gene: TRBV4-3

CDR3aa: CSADSGQGYSGANVLTF
CDR3nt: TGCAGCGCGGACTCTGGACAGGGGTATTCTGGGGCCAACGTCCTGACTTTC
d_gene: TRBD1
j_gene: TRBJ2-6
abundance: few
v_gene: TRBV20-1

CDR3aa: CASSPRQGRATSVDYGYTF
CDR3nt: TGTGCCAGCAGTCCTCGACAGGGACGGGCCACATCTGTAGACTATGGCTACACCTTC
d_gene: TRBD1
j_gene: TRBJ1-2
abundance: -
v_gene: TRBV12-3/TRBV12-4

CDR3aa: CASSPTGPWNTEAFF
CDR3nt: TGTGCCAGCAGCCCGACCGGACCCTGGAACACTGAAGCTTTCTTT
d_gene: -
j_gene: TRBJ1-1
abundance: -
v_gene: TRBV11-2

CDR3aa: CASSPLRTGPNYGYTF
CDR3nt: TGTGCCAGCAGTCCGCTGAGGACAGGTCCTAACTATGGCTACACCTTC
d_gene: TRBD1
j_gene: TRBJ1-2
abundance: -
v_gene: TRBV12-3/TRBV12-4

CDR3aa: CASSQALRGDANYGYTF
CDR3nt: TGTGCCAGCAGCCAAGCCCTCCGCGGGGACGCTAACTATGGCTACACCTTC
d_gene: -
j_gene: TRBJ1-2
abundance: -
v_gene: TRBV14

CDR3aa: CSARPEGGGEAFF
CDR3nt: TGCAGTGCTAGGCCCGAAGGGGGGGGTGAAGCTTTCTTT
d_gene: -
j_gene: TRBJ1-1
abundance: few
v_gene: TRBV20-1

CDR3aa: CASRGPGQDIQYF
CDR3nt: TGTGCCAGCAGAGGACCAGGACAAGACATTCAGTACTTC
d_gene: -
j_gene: TRBJ2-4
abundance: many
v_gene: TRBV6-1

CDR3aa: CASSSQGRKTQYF
CDR3nt: TGTGCCAGCAGCTCGCAGGGGAGAAAGACCCAGTACTTC
d_gene: -
j_gene: TRBJ2-5
abundance: few
v_gene: TRBV7-2

CDR3aa: CASRPDRDYNEQFF
CDR3nt: TGTGCCAGCAGACCGGACAGGGACTACAATGAGCAGTTCTTC
d_gene: TRBD1
j_gene: TRBJ2-1
abundance: few
v_gene: TRBV12-3/TRBV12-4

CDR3aa: CASSFILADTQYF
CDR3nt: TGTGCCAGCAGTTTTATCCTGGCAGATACGCAGTATTTT
d_gene: -
j_gene: TRBJ2-3
abundance: -
v_gene: TRBV28

CDR3aa: CSASSSWEAPPDTQYF
CDR3nt: TGCAGTGCTAGCTCCTCGTGGGAGGCCCCCCCAGATACGCAGTATTTT
d_gene: -
j_gene: TRBJ2-3
abundance: -
v_gene: TRBV20-1

CDR3aa: CASSLDGLNQPQHF
CDR3nt: TGCGCCAGCAGCTTGGATGGCCTTAATCAGCCCCAGCATTTT
d_gene: -
j_gene: TRBJ1-5
abundance: few
v_gene: TRBV5-1

CDR3aa: CASSRGVGEQYF
CDR3nt: TGTGCCAGCAGCCGAGGGGTCGGAGAGCAGTACTTC
d_gene: -
j_gene: TRBJ2-7
abundance: -
v_gene: TRBV7-2

CDR3aa: CASSPRDPNGSYEQYF
CDR3nt: TGTGCCAGCAGTCCCCGGGACCCCAATGGGTCCTACGAGCAGTACTTC
d_gene: -
j_gene: TRBJ2-7
abundance: -
v_gene: TRBV12-3/TRBV12-4

CDR3aa: CASSQGTRVGTYEQYF
CDR3nt: TGTGCCAGCAGCCAAGGGACTAGGGTCGGCACCTACGAGCAGTACTTC
d_gene: TRBD2
j_gene: TRBJ2-7
abundance: -
v_gene: TRBV4-2

CDR3aa: CASSGTSGPNTGELFF
CDR3nt: TGTGCCAGCTCAGGGACTAGCGGACCGAACACCGGGGAGCTGTTTTTT
d_gene: TRBD2
j_gene: TRBJ2-2
abundance: few
v_gene: TRBV18

CDR3aa: CASSLGRTGSWADTQYF
CDR3nt: TGTGCCAGCAGCTTAGGGAGAACAGGGTCCTGGGCAGATACGCAGTATTTT
d_gene: -
j_gene: TRBJ2-3
abundance: -
v_gene: TRBV11-2

CDR3aa: CASRKDGNTEAFF
CDR3nt: TGTGCCAGCAGGAAGGACGGGAACACTGAAGCTTTCTTT
d_gene: -
j_gene: TRBJ1-1
abundance: -
v_gene: TRBV6-6

CDR3aa: CSARDREAGTNSGELFF
CDR3nt: TGCAGTGCTAGAGATAGGGAGGCAGGGACTAATAGCGGGGAGCTGTTTTTT
d_gene: TRBD2
j_gene: TRBJ2-2
abundance: few
v_gene: TRBV20-1

CDR3aa: CSARDRGETDTQYF
CDR3nt: TGCAGTGCTAGAGATCGGGGGGAGACAGATACGCAGTATTTT
d_gene: TRBD2
j_gene: TRBJ2-3
abundance: few
v_gene: TRBV20-1

CDR3aa: CASIGREVPGELFF
CDR3nt: TGTGCCAGCATAGGGCGGGAGGTTCCCGGGGAGCTGTTTTTT
d_gene: TRBD2
j_gene: TRBJ2-2
abundance: -
v_gene: TRBV12-3/TRBV12-4

CDR3aa: CAIIIRSGGQGPEAQYF
CDR3nt: TGTGCCATCATTATAAGATCGGGGGGACAGGGCCCGGAGGCCCAGTACTTC
d_gene: TRBD1
j_gene: TRBJ2-5
abundance: -
v_gene: TRBV10-3

CDR3aa: CSVELRNYGYTF
CDR3nt: TGCAGCGTTGAACTCAGAAACTATGGCTACACCTTC
d_gene: -
j_gene: TRBJ1-2
abundance: few
v_gene: TRBV29-1

CDR3aa: CASSLVRDHYEQYF
CDR3nt: TGTGCCAGCAGCTTAGTTCGGGACCACTACGAGCAGTACTTC
d_gene: -
j_gene: TRBJ2-7
abundance: -
v_gene: TRBV7-6

CDR3aa: CASSLTDQSSYNEQFF
CDR3nt: TGTGCCAGCAGTTTGACGGACCAGAGCTCCTACAATGAGCAGTTCTTC
d_gene: -
j_gene: TRBJ2-1
abundance: -
v_gene: TRBV12-3/TRBV12-4

CDR3aa: CASSWGGQTIDEQFF
CDR3nt: TGTGCCAGCAGCTGGGGGGGGCAGACTATAGATGAGCAGTTCTTC
d_gene: -
j_gene: TRBJ2-1
abundance: few
v_gene: TRBV7-6